These T cell receptor beta chains were read from a single sample in a study of shared clonotypes between healthy human individuals. Method: immunoSEQ multiplex PCR; TCRdb's copy keeps in-frame clones and lacks some. The sample holds some 500,000 clones, 95% to 97% seen once. The sequenced sample was naive CD4+ T cells sorted from blood. The source is a woman between 25 and 40 years old in good health. CDR3s include the opening cysteine and the closing phenylalanine or tryptophan. D genes are given only for firm matches. Clone size is given for some rows only: seen once, a few or many times, or a class if the clone is expanded.

J,size,V,D,CDR3,DNA
TRBJ2-1,-,TRBV5-4,TRBD1,CASTPTGLVEQFF,TGTGCCAGCACCCCGACAGGGCTCGTTGAGCAGTTCTTC
TRBJ2-1,-,TRBV2,-,CASSESYEQFF,TGTGCCAGCAGTGAGAGCTATGAGCAGTTCTTC
TRBJ1-1,-,TRBV27,-,CASSLIGRYTEAFF,TGTGCCAGCAGTTTAATAGGTCGGTACACTGAAGCTTTCTTT
TRBJ2-5,-,TRBV5-4,TRBD2,CASSLPLAGVRETQYF,TGTGCCAGCAGCTTGCCACTAGCGGGGGTTAGGGAGACCCAGTACTTC
TRBJ1-5,-,TRBV27,-,CASSLSSRGSNQPQHF,TGTGCCAGCAGTTTATCGAGCAGGGGTAGCAATCAGCCCCAGCATTTT
TRBJ2-5,once,TRBV6-1,-,CASTPDLQETQYF,TGTGCCAGCACTCCGGACTTACAAGAGACCCAGTACTTC
TRBJ2-1,-,TRBV19,-,CASNGGSYNEQFF,TGTGCCAGTAACGGAGGCTCCTACAATGAGCAGTTCTTC
TRBJ2-6,-,TRBV5-1,-,CASSLNGGDPVGANVLTF,TGCGCCAGCAGCTTGAACGGCGGGGATCCGGTCGGGGCCAACGTCCTGACTTTC
TRBJ1-1,-,TRBV6-1,TRBD1,CASIQGARGITEAFF,TGTGCCAGCATACAGGGGGCTAGGGGGATCACTGAAGCTTTCTTT
TRBJ2-7,-,TRBV28,-,CASKAGQSSYEQYF,TGTGCCAGTAAAGCGGGACAGAGCTCCTACGAGCAGTACTTC
TRBJ1-1,-,TRBV6-5,TRBD1,CASSPDRGHTEAFF,TGTGCCAGCAGTCCAGACAGGGGGCACACTGAAGCTTTCTTT
TRBJ2-7,once,TRBV19,TRBD2,CASSISGGSPSYEQYF,TGTGCCAGTAGTATATCCGGCGGGAGCCCCTCCTACGAGCAGTACTTC
TRBJ2-7,-,TRBV18,TRBD2,CASGLSGSFNEQYF,TGTGCCAGTGGGTTGAGCGGGAGTTTCAACGAGCAGTACTTC
TRBJ2-2,-,TRBV11-3,-,CASRVEANTGELFF,TGTGCCAGCAGAGTGGAAGCAAACACCGGGGAGCTGTTTTTT
TRBJ2-3,-,TRBV5-8,TRBD1,CASSLGDRGLTDTQYF,TGTGCCAGCAGCTTGGGGGACAGGGGGCTCACAGATACGCAGTATTTT
TRBJ1-5,-,TRBV5-8,-,CASSLKLDQPQHF,TGTGCCAGCAGCTTGAAGCTTGATCAGCCCCAGCATTTT
TRBJ1-3,-,TRBV6-1,-,CASSEVSSGNTIYF,TGTGCCAGCAGTGAGGTCAGCTCTGGAAACACCATATATTTT
TRBJ2-7,-,TRBV7-9,TRBD2,CASSPRGGSGDYEQYF,TGTGCCAGCAGCCCCCGTGGGGGGAGCGGGGACTACGAGCAGTACTTC
TRBJ2-2,-,TRBV6-5,-,CASSYFQDTGELFF,TGTGCCAGCAGTTACTTTCAAGACACCGGGGAGCTGTTTTTT
TRBJ2-1,-,TRBV5-1,-,CASSPGGGYYNEQFF,TGCGCCAGCAGCCCTGGGGGCGGATACTACAATGAGCAGTTCTTC
TRBJ1-2,once,TRBV19,TRBD1,CASRGTGADRGRFGGYTF,TGTGCCAGTAGAGGCACGGGGGCGGACAGGGGGCGCTTCGGTGGCTACACCTTC
TRBJ2-7,-,TRBV27,-,CASSPRDSFRAYEQYF,TGTGCCAGCAGTCCTCGTGACTCCTTTCGGGCCTACGAGCAGTACTTC
TRBJ2-7,-,TRBV27,TRBD2,CASSPPSTLAGVPYEQYF,TGTGCCAGCAGTCCCCCCTCCACACTAGCGGGAGTGCCCTACGAGCAGTACTTC
TRBJ2-7,-,TRBV20-1,-,CSARPLYEQYF,TGCAGTGCTAGACCTCTTTACGAGCAGTACTTC
TRBJ2-3,-,TRBV6-4,-,CASSAGYTQYF,TGTGCCAGCAGTGCCGGGTATACGCAGTATTTT
TRBJ2-1,-,TRBV11-2,-,CASSLVTTDLFF,TGTGCCAGCAGCTTAGTGACTACGGATCTGTTCTTC
TRBJ2-7,-,TRBV10-3,-,CAISEKTVGNEQYF,TGTGCCATCAGTGAGAAGACTGTTGGAAACGAGCAGTACTTC
TRBJ2-1,-,TRBV5-4,TRBD2,CASSPGLAGDRDEQFF,TGTGCCAGCAGCCCGGGACTAGCGGGGGATAGGGATGAGCAGTTCTTC
TRBJ1-5,-,TRBV12-1,-,CASSFGQVHQPQHF,TGTGCCAGCAGCTTTGGACAGGTCCACCAGCCCCAGCATTTT
TRBJ2-7,-,TRBV4-1,-,CASSQEGSGAQYF,TGCGCCAGCAGCCAAGAGGGGTCGGGGGCGCAGTACTTC
TRBJ1-4,-,TRBV19,-,CASSDPATNEKLFF,TGTGCCAGTAGCGACCCTGCAACTAATGAAAAACTGTTTTTT
TRBJ2-1,-,TRBV11-2,-,CASSFIPGIMGYNEQFF,TGTGCCAGCAGCTTTATCCCCGGGATTATGGGTTACAATGAGCAGTTCTTC
TRBJ1-4,-,TRBV2,-,CASSTYATNEKLFF,TGTGCCAGCAGTACATACGCAACTAATGAAAAACTGTTTTTT
TRBJ1-1,-,TRBV6-5,-,CASSREWNTEAFF,TGTGCCAGCAGCCGTGAGTGGAACACTGAAGCTTTCTTT
TRBJ2-3,-,TRBV5-1,TRBD1,CASSLGTGTIDTQYF,TGCGCCAGCAGCTTGGGGACAGGGACCATCGATACGCAGTATTTT
TRBJ2-3,-,TRBV6-5,-,CASSYSGSRGTDTQYF,TGTGCCAGCAGTTACTCTGGGTCGCGGGGCACAGATACGCAGTATTTT
TRBJ2-1,-,TRBV29-1,-,CSVRGFAEQFF,TGCAGCGTGAGAGGGTTTGCGGAGCAGTTCTTC
TRBJ2-2,-,TRBV15,-,CATSRSSTGELFF,TGTGCCACCAGCAGGTCCTCGACCGGGGAGCTGTTTTTT
TRBJ2-2,-,TRBV13,-,CASSPTPLWSGELFF,TGTGCCAGCAGCCCGACTCCTTTGTGGTCCGGGGAGCTGTTTTTT
TRBJ1-4,once,TRBV28,-,CASSFQTAFNEKLFF,TGTGCCAGCAGTTTTCAAACGGCCTTCAATGAAAAACTGTTTTTT
TRBJ2-7,-,TRBV7-6,TRBD2,CASSLLAGASHEQYF,TGTGCCAGCAGCTTATTAGCGGGAGCATCCCACGAGCAGTACTTC
TRBJ1-5,-,TRBV4-1,-,CASSQPGPSPYHFLTNQPQHF,TGCGCCAGCAGCCAACCCGGACCGTCCCCATATCACTTCCTCACGAATCAGCCCCAGCATTTT
TRBJ1-3,few,TRBV2,TRBD1,CARGQGSAGNTIYF,TGTGCCAGAGGACAGGGATCTGCTGGAAACACCATATATTTT
TRBJ2-7,-,TRBV5-1,TRBD1,CASSWAGTGENEQYF,TGCGCCAGCAGCTGGGCCGGGACAGGGGAGAACGAGCAGTACTTC
TRBJ2-1,once,TRBV19,TRBD2,CATSRGSGRGEQFF,TGTGCCACCTCTCGGGGCAGCGGGAGGGGTGAGCAGTTCTTC
TRBJ1-5,-,TRBV10-3,-,CAIRSEAGLDQPQHF,TGTGCCATCAGGAGTGAGGCAGGGTTAGATCAGCCCCAGCATTTT
TRBJ1-4,few,TRBV15,TRBD1,CATSIGQGGEKLFF,TGTGCCACCAGCATTGGACAGGGAGGAGAAAAACTGTTTTTT
TRBJ2-7,-,TRBV10-1,-,CASSESRRGAKVFYEQYF,TGCGCCAGCAGTGAGTCGCGCCGGGGGGCAAAGGTTTTCTACGAGCAGTACTTC
TRBJ1-5,-,TRBV7-2,-,CASSLVGNQPQHF,TGTGCCAGCAGCTTAGTTGGGAATCAGCCCCAGCATTTT
TRBJ2-7,-,TRBV11-3,TRBD1,CASRLDRAGEQYF,TGTGCCAGCAGACTAGACAGGGCGGGCGAGCAGTACTTC
TRBJ2-3,once,TRBV30,TRBD2,CAWSVAGADTQYF,TGTGCCTGGAGTGTGGCGGGAGCAGATACGCAGTATTTT
TRBJ2-5,-,TRBV5-1,-,CASSLETGAVETQYF,TGCGCCAGCAGCTTGGAGACAGGCGCTGTAGAGACCCAGTACTTC
TRBJ2-1,once,TRBV7-9,-,CASSWAGVREQFF,TGTGCCAGCAGCTGGGCAGGGGTTCGTGAGCAGTTCTTC